These 30 T cell receptor beta chains came from one sample sequenced in a study of OX40 agonist ivuxolimab in advanced cancers. Some clones are missing from TCRdb's copy, which holds only in-frame ones; the method was immunoSEQ multiplex PCR. The sample gives some 59,000 clones, over 80% of which show up once; 5% to 5.5% is in the top ten. Sequencing used CD4+ or CD8+ T cells sorted from blood, obtained in a trial of the OX40 agonist ivuxolimab. Receptors originate from an adult with an advanced solid tumor such as melanoma, head and neck, liver or kidney cancer.

The rearrangement uses TRBV20-1 and TRBJ2-7; D uncertain. Germline loops: CDR1 DFQATT, CDR2 SNEGSKA (reference sequence). V was pared by 4 bases and J by 9 bases, with 10 bases between. The CDR3 is 10 residues long. CDR3 nucleotide sequence: TGCAGTGCTAACAGCGTCAGGCAGTACTTC. Encoded protein: CSANSVRQYF.

The CDR3 sequence is CASSPSVSGLGGNTIYF. The DNA of the CDR3 is TGTGCCAGCTCACCCTCCGTTTCAGGGTTAGGAGGAAACACCATATATTTT. The rearrangement joins TRBV18 to TRBJ1-3; maybe TRBD1 (5 bases). CDR3 length: 17 residues. V was cut by 3 bases and J by 4 bases, with 19 bases left in between. Germline CDR1 reads KGHSH; CDR2 reads LQKENI.

The V and J genes are TRBV9 and TRBJ2-5; 10 bases fit TRBD1. This CDR3 region has 14 residues. Germline trimming cut 3 bases from V and 5 bases from J; bases unmatched to any gene: 4. In germline, CDR1 is SGDLS, CDR2 YYNGEE. The CDR3 DNA reads as TGTGCCAGCAGCGGGACAGGGGGACGGGAGACCCAGTACTTC. Protein: CASSGTGGRETQYF. Drawing the rest from reference TRBV9 and TRBJ2-5, the complete variable domain is DSGVTQTPKHLITATGQRVTLRCSPRSGDLSVYWYQQSLDQGLQFLIQYYNGEERAKGNILERFSAQQFPDLHSELNLSSLELGDSALYFCASSGTGGRETQYFGPGTRLLVL.

The V gene is TRBV7-2, the J gene TRBJ2-2; D is perhaps TRBD1 or TRBD2 (5 bases each). V dropped 2 bases and J dropped 7 bases, with 14 bases sitting between them. The CDR3 contains 15 residues. CDR1 is SGHTA, CDR2 FQGNSA, per germline. The CDR3 is CASSLTGGFGGELFF. The CDR3 nucleotides read TGTGCCAGCAGCTTAACAGGCGGGTTCGGCGGGGAGCTGTTTTTT. Filled out from reference TRBV7-2 and TRBJ2-2, the complete variable domain reads GAGVSQSPSNKVTEKGKDVELRCDPISGHTALYWYRQSLGQGLEFLIYFQGNSAPDKSGLPSDRFSAERTGGSVSTLTIQRTQQEDSAVYLCASSLTGGFGGELFFGEGSRLTVL.

The chain combines TRBV7-3 with TRBJ2-3; D unresolved. The CDR3 totals 12 residues. Germline V CDR1 and CDR2: SGHTA, FQGTGA. The V end was cut by 2 bases, the J end by 5 bases, with 5 bases between. CDR3 nucleotide sequence: TGTGCCAGCAGCTTATTGGGAGATACGCAGTATTTT. It codes for CASSLLGDTQYF.

The gene calls are TRBV9 and TRBJ2-3; 9 bases map to TRBD2. The CDR3 runs 16 residues. Per germline, CDR1 SGDLS and CDR2 YYNGEE. J gave up 2 bases and V 0 bases, and 4 bases lay outside the gene matches. CDR3 coding DNA: TGTGCCAGCAGCGTAGAAAGCGGGAGGTACACAGATACGCAGTATTTT. Protein product: CASSVESGRYTDTQYF.

This chain links TRBV10-2 with TRBJ2-7; 7 positions match TRBD1. Unmatched junction bases numbered 10, after V lost 6 bases and J lost 2 bases. Per germline, CDR1 WSHSY and CDR2 SAAADI. The CDR3 runs 15 residues. DNA for the CDR3: TGCGCCAGCAGAGACACCGGGACAGTACCCTACGAGCAGTACTTC. This codes for CASRDTGTVPYEQYF.

J is TRBJ2-5 and V is TRBV6-6; D may be TRBD2 (7 bases). There are 15 residues in the CDR3. Germline values: CDR1 MNHNY, CDR2 SVGAGI (reference sequence). Trimming shortened V by 2 bases and J by 5 bases, and 15 bases separated the two germline ends. This CDR3 is CASSYGGGAGETQYF. The CDR3 region has the DNA TGTGCCAGCAGTTACGGGGGGGGCGCAGGGGAGACCCAGTACTTC.

This clone was seen only a few times. V gene TRBV4-1 combines with J gene TRBJ1-5; maybe TRBD1 (5 bases). The CDR3 has 16 amino acids. Germline V gene lookup returns CDR1 MGHRA and CDR2 YSYEKL. V was pared by 3 bases and J by 7 bases, with 19 bases between. The CDR3 sequence is CASSQVTQGIGQPQHF. The CDR3 DNA sequence: TGCGCCAGCAGCCAGGTAACCCAGGGTATCGGGCAGCCCCAGCATTTT.

The chain carries TRBV15 and TRBJ1-2; 8 bases line up with TRBD1. The CDR3 sequence is 15 residues long. Germline lookup yields CDR1 LNHNV and CDR2 YYDKDF (reference sequence). V was clipped by 1 base and J by 3 bases; unmatched bases: 4. CDR3 bases: TGTGCCACCAGCAGAGGACAGGGGTTAGACTATGGCTACACCTTC. Translating it yields CATSRGQGLDYGYTF.

The chain joins TRBV20-1 to TRBJ2-7, with 10 positions matching TRBD1. The germline gives CDR1 DFQATT, CDR2 SNEGSKA (reference sequence). The CDR3 runs to 11 residues. Trimming at V came to 8 bases and at J to 3 bases, leaving 1 base not matched to a gene. CDR3 nucleotides: TGCAGTTGGACAGGGGGCTACGAGCAGTACTTC. It specifies CSWTGGYEQYF.

This clone was seen a handful of times. This chain links TRBV11-3 with TRBJ2-4, with TRBD2 identical over 11 bases. CDR3 length equals 15 residues. After removal of 4 bases from V and 3 bases from J, the junction contained 2 bases not matched to a gene. Germline loops: CDR1 SGHNT, CDR2 YENEEA. The CDR3 nucleotides read TGTGCCAGCAGCTCAACTAGCGGGGGCAAAAACATTCAGTACTTC. It is translated as CASSSTSGGKNIQYF. Based on the CDR3 plus reference TRBV11-3 and TRBJ2-4, the full variable domain is EAGVVQSPRYKIIEKKQPVAFWCNPISGHNTLYWYLQNLGQGPELLIRYENEEAVDDSQLPKDRFSAERLKGVDSTLKIQPAELGDSAVYLCASSSTSGGKNIQYFGAGTRLSVL.

The chain carries TRBV6-6 and TRBJ2-1; TRBD2 matches 7 bases. CDR1 is MNHNY, CDR2 SVGAGI, per germline (reference sequence). This CDR3 comprises 16 residues. The V gene end was trimmed by 2 bases and the J gene end by 5 bases; junction bases not matched to a gene: 9. The CDR3 DNA reads TGTGCCAGCAGTTACAGTGGGGGGACTACTAACAATGAGCAGTTCTTC. It translates to CASSYSGGTTNNEQFF.

V and J are TRBV19 and TRBJ2-1; 13 nucleotides match TRBD2. With V trimmed by 9 bases and J by 7 bases, 6 bases remained unmatched. The CDR3 has 14 amino acids. Per germline, CDR1 LNHDA and CDR2 SQIVND (reference sequence). DNA for the CDR3: TGTGCCAGCCGGACTAGCGGGAGCAGTAATGAGCAGTTCTTC. This sequence encodes CASRTSGSSNEQFF.

This clone was picked up one time. The chain recombines TRBV5-8 with TRBJ2-7; unclear D gene. The CDR3 has 14 residues. Per germline, CDR1 SGHTS and CDR2 YDEGEE. V was shortened by 4 bases and J by 3 bases, with 14 bases between the two germline ends. CDR3: CASSRLETSYEQYF. For the CDR3, the DNA is TGTGCCAGCAGCCGCCTTGAGACCAGCTACGAGCAGTACTTC.

This sequence joins TRBV28 and TRBJ2-7; tentatively, D is TRBD1 or TRBD2 (6 bases each). Germline V lookup: CDR1 MDHEN, CDR2 SYDVKM. This CDR3 is 16 amino acids long. V was cut by 6 bases and J by 3 bases, with 21 bases left in between. In nucleotides, the CDR3 is TGTGCCAGCAGCCCATGGGGGGCAGGGGCCTACTACGAGCAGTACTTC. Translating gives CASSPWGAGAYYEQYF.

This clone was observed a single time. J is TRBJ2-4 and V is TRBV6-1; D is unclear. Trimming cost V 2 bases and J 1 base, with 9 bases left between them. CDR3 length equals 15 residues. The germline gives CDR1 MNHNS, CDR2 SASEGT. CDR3 nucleotide sequence: TGTGCCAGCAGTGAACGTAGTTCGGCCAAAAACATTCAGTACTTC. This gives the protein CASSERSSAKNIQYF.

The chain recombines TRBV18 with TRBJ2-5; D is ambiguous. The germline V gene has CDR1 KGHSH and CDR2 LQKENI. Trimming pared 4 bases from V and 4 bases from J, leaving 13 bases between. This CDR3 region has 14 residues. The CDR3 reads CASSRTALGETQYF. CDR3 DNA: TGTGCCAGCTCACGGACCGCCCTGGGAGAGACCCAGTACTTC.

The chain recombines TRBV2 with TRBJ2-1; D is ambiguous. The CDR3 is 11 amino acids. V lost 3 bases, J lost 5 bases, and 2 bases lay in between. From germline, CDR1 is SNHLY and CDR2 FYNNEI. The DNA of the CDR3 is TGTGCCAGCAGTGATCACAATGAGCAGTTCTTC. Encoded protein: CASSDHNEQFF.

This sequence joins TRBV5-4 and TRBJ2-5; 12 bases fit TRBD2. Looked up from germline, CDR1 is SGHNT and CDR2 is YYREEE (reference sequence). V shed 0 bases and J 4 bases; nucleotides not matched to a gene: 7. The CDR3 extends over 17 amino acids. The CDR3 reads CASSLDASGRAVETQYF. The CDR3 coding sequence is TGTGCCAGCAGCTTGGATGCTAGCGGGAGGGCTGTAGAGACCCAGTACTTC.

The genes are TRBV7-2 and TRBJ2-5, with D hard to call. Trimming took 1 base from V and 8 from J, leaving 8 bases between them. The CDR3 totals 12 residues. Looked up from germline, CDR1 is SGHTA and CDR2 is FQGNSA. The DNA of the CDR3 is TGTGCCAGCAGCTTAGTCTTAGGAACCCAGTACTTC. Encoded protein: CASSLVLGTQYF. The variable domain in full, with the rest retrieved from reference TRBV7-2 and TRBJ2-5, is GAGVSQSPSNKVTEKGKDVELRCDPISGHTALYWYRQSLGQGLEFLIYFQGNSAPDKSGLPSDRFSAERTGGSVSTLTIQRTQQEDSAVYLCASSLVLGTQYFGPGTRLLVL.

The gene calls are TRBV20-1 and TRBJ2-7; unclear D gene. CDR1 and CDR2 (germline): DFQATT, SNEGSKA (reference sequence). CDR3 length: 11 residues. V was clipped by 0 bases and J by 7 bases, with 7 bases between them. Here the CDR3 DNA reads TGCAGTGCTAGAGATCTTGGGGAGCAGTACTTC. Encoded protein: CSARDLGEQYF.

The chain couples TRBV27 to TRBJ2-2; D perhaps matches TRBD2 (7 bases). Trimming left V 8 bases short and J 4 bases short, with 11 bases between. Germline CDR1 reads MNHEY; CDR2 reads SMNVEV (reference sequence). The CDR3 has 13 amino acids. The DNA of the CDR3 is TGTGCCAGCTCCCGGGGGGCCACCGGGGAGCTGTTTTTT. As protein: CASSRGATGELFF.

This chain links TRBV30 with TRBJ1-1; the D gene is possibly TRBD1 (5 bases). Trimming pared 0 bases from V and 4 bases from J, leaving 6 bases between. The length of the CDR3 is 12 residues. Germline CDR1 GTSNPN, CDR2 SVGIG (reference sequence). CDR3 DNA: TGTGCCTGGAGTGTAAGGGGCACTGAAGCTTTCTTT. Amino acids: CAWSVRGTEAFF. The full variable domain, in which reference TRBV30 and TRBJ1-1 provide the parts outside the CDR3, is SQTIHQWPATLVQPVGSPLSLECTVEGTSNPNLYWYRQAAGRGLQLLFYSVGIGQISSEVPQNLSASRPQDRQFILSSKKLLLSDSGFYLCAWSVRGTEAFFGQGTRLTVV.

V usage is TRBV28 and J usage is TRBJ1-3; no clear D gene. The length of the CDR3 is 14 residues. V dropped 7 bases and J dropped 3 bases, with 13 bases sitting between them. Germline V gene data show CDR1 as MDHEN and CDR2 as SYDVKM. The CDR3 nucleotides read TGTGCCAGCAAGCGGGTAAGAAGTGGAAACACCATATATTTT. This translates into CASKRVRSGNTIYF.

Concerning this clone itself: Other DNA variants within this sample encode the same CDR3. The chain is built from TRBV28 and TRBJ2-6; D gene ambiguous. Germline CDR1 reads MDHEN; CDR2 reads SYDVKM. The CDR3 loop spans 14 amino acids. V was pared by 6 bases and J by 0 bases, with 6 bases between. As DNA, the CDR3 is TGTGCCAGCAGCCTATCCTCTGGGGCCAACGTCCTGACTTTC. This translates into CASSLSSGANVLTF.

This chain links TRBV10-3 with TRBJ2-3; TRBD2 agrees at 15 bases. The CDR3 runs to 17 residues. V dropped 6 bases and J dropped 5; count of bases not matched to a gene: 9. CDR1 is ENHRY and CDR2 is SYGVKD in the germline V gene. The CDR3 DNA is TGTGCCATCAGCCCTCGCGGACTAGCGGGAGGGCGAGATACGCAGTATTTT. The encoded protein is CAISPRGLAGGRDTQYF.

The V and J genes are TRBV6-5 and TRBJ1-1; D not resolved. The CDR3 consists of 15 residues. The ends were cut back, 0 bases at V and 1 base at J, with 9 bases in the middle. The V gene's germline CDR1 is MNHEY and CDR2 SVGAGI. CDR3 sequence: CASSYSWTGNTEAFF. CDR3 in DNA: TGTGCCAGCAGTTACTCGTGGACCGGGAACACTGAAGCTTTCTTT.

Here the CDR3 DNA reads TGTGCCAGCAGCTTGGGGCGCAACAGTGCCTACGAGCAGTACTTC. Translating gives CASSLGRNSAYEQYF. The chain is built from TRBV7-2 and TRBJ2-7; the D gene is possibly TRBD1 (5 bases). Trimming removed 3 bases at V and 2 bases at J, with 14 bases between. The CDR3 contains 15 residues. Looked up from germline, CDR1 is SGHTA and CDR2 is FQGNSA.

This clone was seen only once. The V call is TRBV18, the J call TRBJ1-2, with D tentatively TRBD1 (5 bases). CDR1 is KGHSH and CDR2 is LQKENI in the germline V gene. This CDR3 contains 16 residues. Trimming removed 3 bases from V and 6 bases from J, with 20 bases in between. The CDR3 DNA is TGTGCCAGCTCACCCCGGGCGGGGGGAGGAGTAGATGGCTACACCTTC. Protein: CASSPRAGGGVDGYTF.